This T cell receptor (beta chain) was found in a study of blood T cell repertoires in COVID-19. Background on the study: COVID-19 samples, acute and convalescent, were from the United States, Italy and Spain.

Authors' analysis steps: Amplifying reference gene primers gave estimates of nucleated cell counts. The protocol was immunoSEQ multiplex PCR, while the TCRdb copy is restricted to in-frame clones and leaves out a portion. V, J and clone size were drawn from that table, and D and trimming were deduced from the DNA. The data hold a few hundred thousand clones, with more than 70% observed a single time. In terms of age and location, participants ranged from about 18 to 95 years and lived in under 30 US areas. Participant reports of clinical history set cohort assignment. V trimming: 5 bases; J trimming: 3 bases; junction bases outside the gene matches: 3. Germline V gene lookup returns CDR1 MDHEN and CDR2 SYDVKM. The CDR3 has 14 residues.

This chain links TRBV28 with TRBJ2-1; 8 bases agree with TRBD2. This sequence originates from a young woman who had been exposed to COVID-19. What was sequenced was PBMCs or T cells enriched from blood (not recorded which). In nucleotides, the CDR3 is TGTGCCAGCAGTCCGGGACTAGTCTACAATGAGCAGTTCTTC. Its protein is CASSPGLVYNEQFF. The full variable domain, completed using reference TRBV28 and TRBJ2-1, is DVKVTQSSRYLVKRTGEKVFLECVQDMDHENMFWYRQDPGLGLRLIYFSYDVKMKEKGDIPEGYSVSREKKERFSLILESASTNQTSMYLCASSPGLVYNEQFFGPGTRLTVL.